This entry features one T cell receptor beta chain sequence. Its antigen is not known. The CDR3 sequence is 14 residues long. Deletions cut 7 bases from V and 5 bases from J, with 18 bases between. CDR1 is MNHEY and CDR2 is SMNVEV in the germline V gene (reference sequence). Per the original data handling: Approximately 100,000 TCRs per sample was the median, with a range of about 20,000 to 690,600. Via MiXCR, TCRdb re-called the 5' RACE reads, giving one row per CDR3 protein. For this entry, the V and J calls and clone size follow TCRdb and not the study's own pipeline. The sample shows roughly 82,000 distinct CDR3 sequences, 15% of them seen only once. Sequencing started from total RNA isolated from unfractionated whole blood. The source of the sample is a study of human T cells and chemical hapten exposure. Study-wide background: TCR yields per sample varied mostly from small pooled library volume differences.

Findings and limits, study-wide: After DPC sensitization, TCRs above 1 in 1000 frequency showed no change.

The receptor was derived from a female donor in good health. The V call is TRBV27, the J call TRBJ2-7; possibly TRBD1 or TRBD2 for D (6 bases each). CDR3 DNA: TGTGCCAGCATAAGCCTTGGGGGGCGGAACGAGCAGTACTTC. Translated, it gives CASISLGGRNEQYF.